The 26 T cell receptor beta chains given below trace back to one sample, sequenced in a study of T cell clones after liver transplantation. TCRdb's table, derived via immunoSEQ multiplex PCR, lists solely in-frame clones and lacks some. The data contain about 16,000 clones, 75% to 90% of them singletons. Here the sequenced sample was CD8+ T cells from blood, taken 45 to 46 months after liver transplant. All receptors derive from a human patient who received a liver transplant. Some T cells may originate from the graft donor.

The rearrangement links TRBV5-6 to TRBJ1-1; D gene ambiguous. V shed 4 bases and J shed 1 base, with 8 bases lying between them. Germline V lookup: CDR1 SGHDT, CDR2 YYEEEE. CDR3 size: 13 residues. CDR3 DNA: TGTGCCAGCAGCCCCAGAGGGAACACTGAAGCTTTCTTT. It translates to CASSPRGNTEAFF.

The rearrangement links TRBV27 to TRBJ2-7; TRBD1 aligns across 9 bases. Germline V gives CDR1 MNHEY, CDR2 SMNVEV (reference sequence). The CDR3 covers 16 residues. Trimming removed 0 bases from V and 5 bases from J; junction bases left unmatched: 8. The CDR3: CASSLSSGTGINEQYF. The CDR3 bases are TGTGCCAGCAGTTTATCCTCCGGGACAGGGATTAACGAGCAGTACTTC.

The CDR3 DNA is TGTGCCAGCAGTTACTCGAGAGGTGGGGCAGATGGCTACACCTTC. This gives the protein CASSYSRGGADGYTF. The genes are TRBV6-5 and TRBJ1-2; D might be TRBD1 (5 bases). Trimming pared 0 bases from V and 6 bases from J, leaving 14 bases between. The CDR3 covers 15 residues. The germline CDR1 and CDR2 sequences are MNHEY and SVGAGI.

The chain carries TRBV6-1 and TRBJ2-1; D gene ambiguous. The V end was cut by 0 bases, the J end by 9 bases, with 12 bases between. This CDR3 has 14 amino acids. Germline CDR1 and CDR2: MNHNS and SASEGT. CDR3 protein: CASSEAKYFGEQFF. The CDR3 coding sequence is TGTGCCAGCAGTGAAGCGAAATATTTTGGTGAGCAGTTCTTC.

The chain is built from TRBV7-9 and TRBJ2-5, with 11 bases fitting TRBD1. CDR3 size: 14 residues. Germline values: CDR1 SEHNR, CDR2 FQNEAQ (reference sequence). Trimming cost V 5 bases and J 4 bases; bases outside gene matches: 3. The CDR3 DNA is TGTGCCAGCAGCGCCGGACAGGGGGCAGAGACCCAGTACTTC. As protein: CASSAGQGAETQYF.

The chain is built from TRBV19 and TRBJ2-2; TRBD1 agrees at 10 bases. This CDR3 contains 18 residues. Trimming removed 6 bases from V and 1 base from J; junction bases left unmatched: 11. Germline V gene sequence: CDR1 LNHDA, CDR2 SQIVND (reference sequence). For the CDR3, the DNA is TGTGCCAGTAGCTCCCGGGACAGGGGTTACAGGAACACCGGGGAGCTGTTTTTT. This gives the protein CASSSRDRGYRNTGELFF.

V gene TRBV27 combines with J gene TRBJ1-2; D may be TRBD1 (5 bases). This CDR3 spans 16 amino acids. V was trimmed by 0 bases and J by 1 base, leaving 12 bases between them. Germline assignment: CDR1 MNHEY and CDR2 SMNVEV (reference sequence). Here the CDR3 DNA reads TGTGCCAGCAGTTTATCGATCGCAGGGAGTAACTATGGCTACACCTTC. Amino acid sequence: CASSLSIAGSNYGYTF.

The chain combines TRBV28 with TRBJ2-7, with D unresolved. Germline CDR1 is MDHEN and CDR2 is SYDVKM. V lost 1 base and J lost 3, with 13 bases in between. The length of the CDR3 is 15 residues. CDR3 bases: TGTGCCAGCAGTTTATATCTCGGACGGAACTACGAGCAGTACTTC. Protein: CASSLYLGRNYEQYF.

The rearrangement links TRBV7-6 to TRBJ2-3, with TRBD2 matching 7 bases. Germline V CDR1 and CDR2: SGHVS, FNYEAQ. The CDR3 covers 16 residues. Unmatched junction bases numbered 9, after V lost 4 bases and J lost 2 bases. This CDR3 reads CASSSGIAGSTDTQYF. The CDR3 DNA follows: TGTGCCAGCAGCTCGGGAATAGCGGGTTCCACAGATACGCAGTATTTT.

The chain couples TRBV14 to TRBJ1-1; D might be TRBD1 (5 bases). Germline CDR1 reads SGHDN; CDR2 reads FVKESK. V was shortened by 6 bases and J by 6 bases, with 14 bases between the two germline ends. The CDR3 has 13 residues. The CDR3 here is CASRSGGASEAFF. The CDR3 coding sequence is TGTGCCAGCAGGTCCGGCGGGGCCTCTGAAGCTTTCTTT. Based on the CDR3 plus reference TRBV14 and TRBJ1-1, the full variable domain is EAGVTQFPSHSVIEKGQTVTLRCDPISGHDNLYWYRRVMGKEIKFLLHFVKESKQDESGMPNNRFLAERTGGTYSTLKVQPAELEDSGVYFCASRSGGASEAFFGQGTRLTVV.

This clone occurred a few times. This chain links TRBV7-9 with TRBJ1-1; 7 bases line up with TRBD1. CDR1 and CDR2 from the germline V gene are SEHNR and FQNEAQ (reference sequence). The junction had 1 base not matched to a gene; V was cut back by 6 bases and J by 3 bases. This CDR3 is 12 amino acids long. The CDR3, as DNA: TGTGCCAGCAGGACAGGGTACACTGAAGCTTTCTTT. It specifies CASRTGYTEAFF.

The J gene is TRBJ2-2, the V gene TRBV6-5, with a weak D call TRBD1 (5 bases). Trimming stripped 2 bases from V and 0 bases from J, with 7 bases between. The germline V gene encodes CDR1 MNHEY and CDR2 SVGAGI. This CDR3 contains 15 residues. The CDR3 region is CASSYRGPNTGELFF. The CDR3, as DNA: TGTGCCAGCAGTTACAGGGGCCCGAACACCGGGGAGCTGTTTTTT.

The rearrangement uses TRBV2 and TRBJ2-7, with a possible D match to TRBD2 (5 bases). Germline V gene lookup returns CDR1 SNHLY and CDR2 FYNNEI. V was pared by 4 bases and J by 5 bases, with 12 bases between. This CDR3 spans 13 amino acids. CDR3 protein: CASSGASHDEQYF. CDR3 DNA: TGTGCCAGCAGTGGGGCTAGCCACGACGAGCAGTACTTC. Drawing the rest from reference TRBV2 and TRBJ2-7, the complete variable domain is EPEVTQTPSHQVTQMGQEVILRCVPISNHLYFYWYRQILGQKVEFLVSFYNNEISEKSEIFDDQFSVERPDGSNFTLKIRSTKLEDSAMYFCASSGASHDEQYFGPGTRLTVT.

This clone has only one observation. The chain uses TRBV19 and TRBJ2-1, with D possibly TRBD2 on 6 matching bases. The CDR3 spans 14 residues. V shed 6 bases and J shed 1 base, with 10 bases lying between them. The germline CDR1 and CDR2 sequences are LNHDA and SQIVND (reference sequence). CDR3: CASSLAHSYNEQFF. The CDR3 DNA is TGTGCCAGTAGCCTAGCGCATTCCTACAATGAGCAGTTCTTC. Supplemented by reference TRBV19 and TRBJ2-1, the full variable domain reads DGGITQSPKYLFRKEGQNVTLSCEQNLNHDAMYWYRQDPGQGLRLIYYSQIVNDFQKGDIAEGYSVSREKKESFPLTVTSAQKNPTAFYLCASSLAHSYNEQFFGPGTRLTVL.

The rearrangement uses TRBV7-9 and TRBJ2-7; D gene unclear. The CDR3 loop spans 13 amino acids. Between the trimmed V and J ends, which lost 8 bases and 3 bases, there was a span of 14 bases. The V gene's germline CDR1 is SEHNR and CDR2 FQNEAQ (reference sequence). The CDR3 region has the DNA TGTGCCAGCTCCCCCCGGTCGGGCTACGAGCAGTACTTC. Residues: CASSPRSGYEQYF.

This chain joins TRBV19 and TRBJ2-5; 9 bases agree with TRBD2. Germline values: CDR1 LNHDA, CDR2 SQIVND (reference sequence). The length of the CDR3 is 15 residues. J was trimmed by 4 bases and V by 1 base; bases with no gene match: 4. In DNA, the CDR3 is TGTGCCAGTAGTATAGGTCTAGCGGGAACAGAGACCCAGTACTTC. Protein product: CASSIGLAGTETQYF.

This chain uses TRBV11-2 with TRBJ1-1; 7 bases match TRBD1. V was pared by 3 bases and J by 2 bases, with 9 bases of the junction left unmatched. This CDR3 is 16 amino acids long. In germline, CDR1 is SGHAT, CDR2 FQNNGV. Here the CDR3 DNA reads TGTGCCAGCAGCTTGGAACCGGGACAGATAAACACTGAAGCTTTCTTT. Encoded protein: CASSLEPGQINTEAFF.

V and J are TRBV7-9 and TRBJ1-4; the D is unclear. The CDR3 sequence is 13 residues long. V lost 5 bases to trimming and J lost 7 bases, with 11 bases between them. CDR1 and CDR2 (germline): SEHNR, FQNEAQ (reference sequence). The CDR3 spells CASSNPEGEKLFF. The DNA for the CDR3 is TGTGCCAGCAGCAATCCCGAAGGTGAAAAACTGTTTTTT.

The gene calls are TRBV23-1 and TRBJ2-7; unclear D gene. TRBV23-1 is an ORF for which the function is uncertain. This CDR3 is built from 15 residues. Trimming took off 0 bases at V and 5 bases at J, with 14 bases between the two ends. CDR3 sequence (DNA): TGCGCCAGCAGTCAATCTAGGCCTAGGGTAGACGAGCAGTACTTC. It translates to CASSQSRPRVDEQYF.

The CDR3 nucleotides are TGTGCCAGCAGCCCGGGACAGGGCATGAACACTGAAGCTTTCTTT. Translating gives CASSPGQGMNTEAFF. The gene calls are TRBV7-9 and TRBJ1-1, with 9 bases matching TRBD1. Germline lookup yields CDR1 SEHNR and CDR2 FQNEAQ (reference sequence). The trim removed 5 bases at V and 0 bases at J, leaving 4 bases unmatched. The CDR3 consists of 15 residues.

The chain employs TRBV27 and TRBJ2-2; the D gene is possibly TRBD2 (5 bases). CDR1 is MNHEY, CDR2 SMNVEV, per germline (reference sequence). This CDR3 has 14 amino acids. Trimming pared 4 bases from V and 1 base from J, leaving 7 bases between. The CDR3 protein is CASSSGMNTGELFF. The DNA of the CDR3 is TGTGCCAGCAGTTCGGGAATGAACACCGGGGAGCTGTTTTTT.

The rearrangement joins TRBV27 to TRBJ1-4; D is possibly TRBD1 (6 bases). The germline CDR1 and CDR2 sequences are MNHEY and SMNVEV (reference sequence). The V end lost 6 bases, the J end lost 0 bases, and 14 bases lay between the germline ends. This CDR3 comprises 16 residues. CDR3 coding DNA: TGTGCCAGCAGGATCCAGGGGTATGCAACTAATGAAAAACTGTTTTTT. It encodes CASRIQGYATNEKLFF.

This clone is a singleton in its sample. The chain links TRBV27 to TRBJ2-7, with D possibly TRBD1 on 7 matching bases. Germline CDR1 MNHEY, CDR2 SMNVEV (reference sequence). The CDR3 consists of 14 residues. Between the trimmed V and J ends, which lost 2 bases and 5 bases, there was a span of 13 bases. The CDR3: CASSLGGGKDEQYF. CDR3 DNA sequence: TGTGCCAGCAGTTTAGGAGGGGGCAAGGACGAGCAGTACTTC.

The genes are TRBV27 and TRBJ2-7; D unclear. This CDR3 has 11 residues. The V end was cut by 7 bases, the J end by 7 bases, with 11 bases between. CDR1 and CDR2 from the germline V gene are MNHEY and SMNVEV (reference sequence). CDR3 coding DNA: TGTGCCAGCACCCTAGGTGGGGAGCAGTACTTC. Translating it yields CASTLGGEQYF.

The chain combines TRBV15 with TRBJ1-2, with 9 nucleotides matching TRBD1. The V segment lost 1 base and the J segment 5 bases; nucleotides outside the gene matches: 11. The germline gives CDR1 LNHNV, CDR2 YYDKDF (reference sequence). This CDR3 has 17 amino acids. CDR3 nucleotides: TGTGCCACCAGCAGAGCCCGGGACAGGGCGCCGGGGTATGGCTACACCTTC. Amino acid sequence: CATSRARDRAPGYGYTF.

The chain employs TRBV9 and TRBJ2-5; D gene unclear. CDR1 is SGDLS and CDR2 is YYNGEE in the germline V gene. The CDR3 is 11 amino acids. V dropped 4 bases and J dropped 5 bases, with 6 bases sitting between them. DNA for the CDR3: TGTGCCAGCAGCCGCCCCGAGACCCAGTACTTC. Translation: CASSRPETQYF. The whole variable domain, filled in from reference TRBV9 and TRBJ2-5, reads DSGVTQTPKHLITATGQRVTLRCSPRSGDLSVYWYQQSLDQGLQFLIQYYNGEERAKGNILERFSAQQFPDLHSELNLSSLELGDSALYFCASSRPETQYFGPGTRLLVL.